The clone carrying this T cell receptor (beta chain) was recorded a few times. Its cognate antigen is unknown. As to time point: roughly 11-day in vitro stimulation with candidate neoantigen peptide 4. Mismatch repair deficiency was confirmed in all patients, by PCR or immunohistochemistry. Germline-derived CDR1 and CDR2 are MNHEY and SVGAGI. Trimming at V came to 6 bases and at J to 4 bases, leaving 4 bases not matched to a gene. The CDR3 spans 14 residues. Here immunoSEQ multiplex PCR was the method, and the copy in TCRdb shows in-frame clones only, minus some. The sample lists roughly 14,000 clones, approximately 80% occurring once. This specimen belongs to a study of PD-1 blockade in mismatch repair-deficient tumors. Overall study: Patients had 11 to 13 mismatch repair-deficient cancer types and were previously treated and progressing.

This clonotype originated in an adult with mismatch repair-deficient cancer. The chain combines TRBV6-5 with TRBJ2-2; 8 nucleotides match TRBD1. The sequenced sample was cells cultured in vitro, obtained from a patient treated with pembrolizumab. The CDR3 loop is CASRDRVGTGELFF. As DNA, the CDR3 is TGTGCCAGCAGGGACAGGGTCGGCACCGGGGAGCTGTTTTTT.